The 29 T cell receptor beta chains reported below all come from one sample, sequenced in a study of blood T cell repertoires in COVID-19. TCRdb's table, derived via immunoSEQ multiplex PCR, lists solely in-frame clones and lacks some. The sample gives roughly 180,000 clones, roughly 81% of which show up once; about 10% is in the top ten. Sequenced material: peripheral blood. The receptors were sampled from a woman in her thirties or forties with COVID-19, enrolled during active disease.

Worth noting for this clone: Sequence at one end of the junction differs from germline and may be a read error. This rearrangement joins TRBV11-1 to TRBJ2-1; 12 nucleotides line up with TRBD2. Germline CDR1 is SGHAT and CDR2 is FQDESV (reference sequence). The CDR3 sequence is 14 residues long. Here the CDR3 reads CASSLAGGPNEQFF. CDR3 coding DNA: TGTGCCAGCAGCCTAGCGGGAGGGCCGAATGAGCAGTTCTTC.

The chain couples TRBV7-9 to TRBJ2-7, with TRBD1 matching over 7 bases. This CDR3 comprises 15 residues. Germline CDR1 is SEHNR and CDR2 is FQNEAQ (reference sequence). V trimming: 5 bases; J trimming: 6 bases; junction bases outside the gene matches: 13. CDR3 in amino acids: CASSATGTVTSEQYF. The DNA of the CDR3 is TGTGCCAGCAGCGCTACCGGGACAGTTACTTCCGAGCAGTACTTC.

This clone has just one count. The rearrangement uses TRBV29-1 and TRBJ2-1; 10 bases line up with TRBD2. From germline, CDR1 is SQVTM and CDR2 ANQGSEA. The V segment lost 7 bases and the J segment 4 bases; nucleotides outside the gene matches: 4. This CDR3 has 13 residues. CDR3 nucleotide sequence: TGCAGCGCTGGGACTAGCGAGTACAATGAGCAGTTCTTC. Translated, it gives CSAGTSEYNEQFF.

The chain carries TRBV7-8 and TRBJ2-1; perhaps TRBD2 as D (7 bases). The CDR3 contains 15 residues. The V gene's germline CDR1 is SGHVS and CDR2 FQNEAQ. Trimming took off 2 bases at V and 7 bases at J, with 15 bases between the two ends. CDR3: CASSLWGGLYNEQFF. CDR3 sequence (DNA): TGTGCCAGCAGCTTATGGGGGGGCCTTTATAATGAGCAGTTCTTC.

The chain joins TRBV6-5 to TRBJ2-5; no clear D. Per the germline V gene, CDR1 is MNHEY and CDR2 is SVGAGI. The length of the CDR3 is 13 residues. Trimming cost V 2 bases and J 3 bases, with 7 bases left between them. The CDR3 sequence: CASSYAQKETQYF. CDR3 in DNA: TGTGCCAGCAGTTACGCGCAAAAAGAGACCCAGTACTTC.

This sequence joins TRBV5-1 and TRBJ2-7, with 8 bases fitting TRBD2. V was pared by 0 bases and J by 5 bases, with 4 bases of the junction left unmatched. The germline V gene encodes CDR1 SGHRS and CDR2 YFSETQ. The CDR3 runs to 14 residues. The CDR3 DNA sequence: TGCGCCAGCAGCTTGGGACTAGCGCTCAACGAGCAGTACTTC. Amino acid sequence: CASSLGLALNEQYF.

The chain carries TRBV4-2 and TRBJ1-3; no clear D gene. Trimming shortened V by 1 base and J by 0 bases, and 7 bases separated the two germline ends. CDR1 is LGHNA and CDR2 is YNFKEQ in the germline V gene. CDR3 length: 15 amino acids. The CDR3 reads CASSQVSRSGNTIYF. The CDR3, as DNA: TGTGCCAGCAGCCAAGTGTCCCGCTCTGGAAACACCATATATTTT.

The V gene is TRBV30, the J gene TRBJ2-3; D not resolved. V lost 7 bases and J lost 0, with 5 bases in between. Germline V lookup: CDR1 GTSNPN, CDR2 SVGIG (reference sequence). This CDR3 comprises 11 residues. The CDR3 spells CALTSTDTQYF. The CDR3 region has the DNA TGTGCCTTAACTAGCACAGATACGCAGTATTTT.

This rearrangement joins TRBV19 to TRBJ2-7, with 8 bases matching TRBD1. Looked up from germline, CDR1 is LNHDA and CDR2 is SQIVND (reference sequence). This CDR3 is built from 16 residues. Losses at the gene ends were 5 bases for V and 5 bases for J; bases not matched to a gene: 14. This CDR3 reads CASSPGTGLGHHEQYV. In DNA, the CDR3 is TGTGCCAGTAGTCCGGGGACAGGACTGGGCCACCACGAGCAGTACGTC.

The V gene is TRBV30, the J gene TRBJ2-5; unclear D gene. Per germline, CDR1 GTSNPN and CDR2 SVGIG (reference sequence). V lost 1 base and J lost 2, with 8 bases in between. The CDR3 extends over 13 amino acids. The CDR3 sequence is CAWSGLAQETQYF. In DNA, the CDR3 is TGTGCCTGGAGTGGACTTGCACAAGAGACCCAGTACTTC.

V is TRBV28 and J is TRBJ1-6; TRBD1 might be the D (5 bases). The CDR3 contains 11 residues. Looked up from germline, CDR1 is MDHEN and CDR2 is SYDVKM. Deletions cut 3 bases from V and 19 bases from J, with 13 bases between. CDR3 in amino acids: CASSFKGRAHF. CDR3 nucleotide sequence: TGTGCCAGCAGTTTTAAGGGCAGGGCGCACTTT.

Details on this clone: One junction end does not reproduce the germline sequence, and a read error may be involved. The genes are TRBV19 and TRBJ2-5, with 8 bases matching TRBD2. The V gene's germline CDR1 is LNHDA and CDR2 SQIVND (reference sequence). CDR3 length: 15 amino acids. The CDR3 DNA is TGTGCCAGTAGTGAGGGAGGCGGGGGGCAAGATACCCAGTACTTC. It codes for CASSEGGGGQDTQYF.

The gene calls are TRBV7-3 and TRBJ2-1, with 7 nucleotides matching TRBD2. V dropped 4 bases and J dropped 0; count of bases not matched to a gene: 6. This CDR3 spans 16 amino acids. Per the germline V gene, CDR1 is SGHTA and CDR2 is FQGTGA. CDR3 nucleotides: TGTGCCAGCAGCTCACAAGGGAGGGGCTCCTACAATGAGCAGTTCTTC. It encodes CASSSQGRGSYNEQFF.

In regard to this clone: Other nucleotide sequences in the sample specify the same CDR3. The genes are TRBV19 and TRBJ2-5; TRBD2 matches 10 bases. The CDR3 spans 16 residues. Losses at the gene ends were 5 bases for V and 3 bases for J; bases not matched to a gene: 9. The germline CDR1 and CDR2 sequences are LNHDA and SQIVND (reference sequence). The CDR3 loop is CASSPLLAGFKETQYF. CDR3 sequence (DNA): TGTGCCAGTAGTCCTCTACTAGCGGGGTTCAAAGAGACCCAGTACTTC. The variable domain in full, completed from reference TRBV19 and TRBJ2-5, reads DGGITQSPKYLFRKEGQNVTLSCEQNLNHDAMYWYRQDPGQGLRLIYYSQIVNDFQKGDIAEGYSVSREKKESFPLTVTSAQKNPTAFYLCASSPLLAGFKETQYFGPGTRLLVL.

The chain recombines TRBV27 with TRBJ1-2, with 7 bases lining up with TRBD1. Germline-derived CDR1 and CDR2 are MNHEY and SMNVEV (reference sequence). The CDR3 extends over 18 amino acids. J gave up 3 bases and V 8 bases, and 21 bases lay outside the gene matches. CDR3 protein: CASLPTVSGGGYYYGYTF. The CDR3 DNA reads TGTGCCAGCCTCCCCACCGTCTCAGGGGGAGGTTATTACTATGGCTACACCTTC.

This chain uses TRBV14 with TRBJ1-4; D might be TRBD1 (5 bases). Trimming stripped 6 bases from V and 3 bases from J, with 14 bases between. The CDR3 is made up of 15 amino acids. Per the germline V gene, CDR1 is SGHDN and CDR2 is FVKESK. The CDR3 DNA sequence: TGTGCCAGCAGTCAGACGCGACAGTCTAATGAAAAACTGTTTTTT. It yields the protein CASSQTRQSNEKLFF.

The chain recombines TRBV14 with TRBJ1-2; D may be TRBD1 (6 bases). The CDR3 spans 14 residues. The V end was cut by 0 bases, the J end by 4 bases, with 9 bases between. Germline loops: CDR1 SGHDN, CDR2 FVKESK. The CDR3: CASSQEGRGYGYTF. The CDR3 DNA follows: TGTGCCAGCAGCCAAGAGGGCAGGGGCTATGGCTACACCTTC.

The chain uses TRBV11-2 and TRBJ1-2, with D possibly matching TRBD1 (6 bases). This CDR3 has 14 amino acids. V was pared by 0 bases and J by 1 base, with 6 bases between. Germline-derived CDR1 and CDR2 are SGHAT and FQNNGV. CDR3: CASSLEQGNYGYTF. CDR3 DNA sequence: TGTGCCAGCAGCTTAGAACAGGGTAACTATGGCTACACCTTC.

As regards this clone: This specimen includes other DNA sequences encoding the same CDR3. The V gene is TRBV6-5, the J gene TRBJ1-2; D uncertain. This CDR3 is 12 amino acids long. Trimming removed 2 bases at V and 7 bases at J, with 8 bases between. Germline CDR1 reads MNHEY; CDR2 reads SVGAGI. The CDR3 region has the DNA TGTGCCAGCAGTTACGAGGGTTCTGGCTACACCTTC. Translation gives CASSYEGSGYTF.

This chain uses TRBV7-9 with TRBJ1-1; D is unclear. Between the trimmed V and J ends, which lost 7 bases and 9 bases, there was a span of 15 bases. The CDR3 runs 12 residues. Germline V CDR1 and CDR2: SEHNR, FQNEAQ (reference sequence). The CDR3 here is CASTTRELQAFF. CDR3 bases: TGTGCCAGCACGACCCGGGAACTTCAAGCTTTCTTT. Full variable domain (outside the CDR3, taken from reference TRBV7-9 and TRBJ1-1): DTGVSQNPRHKITKRGQNVTFRCDPISEHNRLYWYRQTLGQGPEFLTYFQNEAQLEKSRLLSDRFSAERPKGSFSTLEIQRTEQGDSAMYLCASTTRELQAFFGQGTRLTVV.

The table lists this clone with many counts. V is TRBV5-5 and J is TRBJ1-5, with D possibly being TRBD1 (6 bases). Germline V gives CDR1 SGHKS, CDR2 YYEKEE (reference sequence). The CDR3 spans 15 residues. V was pared by 7 bases and J by 5 bases, with 19 bases between. The CDR3 sequence: CASSLQGNSHQPQHF. The CDR3 nucleotides read TGTGCCAGCTCCTTACAGGGTAACAGTCATCAGCCCCAGCATTTT.

The chain is built from TRBV27 and TRBJ2-1; 8 bases are shared with TRBD2. The CDR3 runs 14 residues. Germline V lookup: CDR1 MNHEY, CDR2 SMNVEV (reference sequence). J lost 7 bases, V lost 4 bases, and 6 bases had no gene match. The CDR3 region is CASSSIAGLNEQFF. CDR3 DNA: TGTGCCAGCAGTTCTATAGCGGGGCTTAATGAGCAGTTCTTC.

The rearrangement links TRBV27 to TRBJ2-7; tentative D call: TRBD2 (6 bases). Per germline, CDR1 MNHEY and CDR2 SMNVEV (reference sequence). The V and J ends lost 5 bases and 5 bases respectively, with 19 bases between them. The length of the CDR3 is 15 residues. The CDR3 spells CASSPMGGSWHEQYV. DNA of the CDR3: TGTGCCAGCAGTCCGATGGGAGGATCCTGGCACGAGCAGTACGTC.

The rearrangement uses TRBV6-1 and TRBJ2-1; possibly TRBD1 for D (7 bases). Trimming pared 1 base from V and 5 bases from J, leaving 12 bases between. The CDR3 loop spans 15 amino acids. Germline V lookup: CDR1 MNHNS, CDR2 SASEGT. CDR3 in amino acids: CASSEGPRGDNEQFF. The CDR3 coding sequence is TGTGCCAGCAGTGAAGGTCCCAGGGGGGACAATGAGCAGTTCTTC.

Only one count was recorded for this clone. V and J are TRBV28 and TRBJ1-4, with 7 nucleotides matching TRBD1. Looked up from germline, CDR1 is MDHEN and CDR2 is SYDVKM. This CDR3 spans 13 amino acids. Trimming removed 7 bases from V and 7 bases from J; junction bases left unmatched: 6. The CDR3 reads CASKTGMSEKLFF. The CDR3 nucleotides read TGTGCCAGCAAGACAGGGATGAGTGAAAAACTGTTTTTT.

The CDR3 spells CSVDEGLIGEQYF. The DNA for the CDR3 is TGCAGCGTTGACGAGGGCCTGATCGGCGAGCAGTACTTC. The chain uses TRBV29-1 and TRBJ2-7; D is perhaps TRBD2 (5 bases). This CDR3 is built from 13 residues. CDR1 is SQVTM, CDR2 ANQGSEA, per germline. V lost 3 bases and J lost 6, with 15 bases in between.

This rearrangement joins TRBV6-1 to TRBJ1-5; 7 bases are a match to TRBD1. The V and J ends lost 1 base and 1 base, in that order; junction bases with no gene match: 13. In germline, CDR1 is MNHNS, CDR2 SASEGT. The length of the CDR3 is 19 residues. The CDR3 loop reads CASSEGLGGRSGSNQPQHF. The DNA of the CDR3 is TGTGCCAGCAGTGAAGGTTTAGGGGGCAGGTCGGGGAGCAATCAGCCCCAGCATTTT.

J is TRBJ2-1 and V is TRBV7-2; a weak D match, TRBD1 (5 bases). This CDR3 region has 15 residues. V lost 2 bases and J lost 8, with 16 bases in between. Germline values: CDR1 SGHTA, CDR2 FQGNSA. The CDR3 sequence is CASSLFQGSTHEQFF. The CDR3 DNA sequence: TGTGCCAGCAGCTTATTCCAGGGATCGACGCATGAGCAGTTCTTC. The variable domain in full, with the rest retrieved from reference TRBV7-2 and TRBJ2-1, is GAGVSQSPSNKVTEKGKDVELRCDPISGHTALYWYRQSLGQGLEFLIYFQGNSAPDKSGLPSDRFSAERTGGSVSTLTIQRTQQEDSAVYLCASSLFQGSTHEQFFGPGTRLTVL.

This chain links TRBV5-8 with TRBJ2-7; D perhaps matches TRBD2 (6 bases). Trimming shortened V by 2 bases and J by 6 bases, and 18 bases separated the two germline ends. Germline V CDR1 and CDR2: SGHTS, YDEGEE. CDR3 size: 15 residues. The CDR3 nucleotides are TGTGCCAGCAGCTTCCGACTAGATATTGTTTCCGAGCAGTACGTC. As protein: CASSFRLDIVSEQYV.